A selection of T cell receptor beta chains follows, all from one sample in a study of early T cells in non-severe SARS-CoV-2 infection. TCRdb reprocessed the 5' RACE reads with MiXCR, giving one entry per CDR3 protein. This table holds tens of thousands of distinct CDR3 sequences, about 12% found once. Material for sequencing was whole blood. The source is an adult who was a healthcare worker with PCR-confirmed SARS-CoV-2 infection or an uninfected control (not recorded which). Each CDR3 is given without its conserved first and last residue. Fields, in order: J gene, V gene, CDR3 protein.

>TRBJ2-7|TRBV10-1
ATKTASLGYEQY
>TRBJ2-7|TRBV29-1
SVEDRTAETLYEQY
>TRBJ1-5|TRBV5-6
ASSSGTGGRTQH
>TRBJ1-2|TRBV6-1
ASSEDRGYGYT
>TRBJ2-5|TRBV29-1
SVVKQGLQETQY
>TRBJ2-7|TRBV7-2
ASSGVSYEQY
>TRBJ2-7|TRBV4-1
ASSQSITYEQY
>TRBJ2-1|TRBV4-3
ASSQELSRKINVNEQF
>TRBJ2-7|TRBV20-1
SLKDRAYEQY
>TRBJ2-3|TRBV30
AWNRGAGDTDTQY
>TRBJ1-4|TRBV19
ASSTIGAWNEKLF
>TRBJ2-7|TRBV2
ASTSQPGVEQY
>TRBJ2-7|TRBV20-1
STTRLSYEQY
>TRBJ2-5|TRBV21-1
ASSSSPSLRRETQY
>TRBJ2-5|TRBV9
TSSVGFGLETQY